This record concerns one TCR beta chain sequence. Antigen unknown. Germline V gene lookup returns CDR1 SGHDN and CDR2 FVKESK. CDR3 length equals 15 residues. Germline trimming cut 4 bases from V and 1 base from J; bases unmatched to any gene: 0. The data stem from a study of beta chain features in type 1 diabetes. Findings and caveats of the study: A moderate, significant TCRB CDR3 shortening appeared in type 1 diabetes across four CD4+ subsets.

Of the isolated RNA, all was reverse transcribed, and so the sequenced material was expressed TCRB transcripts. Profiling relied on immunoSEQ multiplex PCR, and the TCRdb table lists in-frame clones only, not all of them. The sample includes a few hundred thousand clones, approximately 15% of them seen just once. This clonotype was obtained from a man younger than 45 with type 1 diabetes. The sample consisted of naive CD4+ T cells from blood. The V call is TRBV14, the J call TRBJ2-3, with 12 bases aligning to TRBD2. The CDR3 sequence: CASSRLAGGTDTQYF. CDR3 nucleotide sequence: TGTGCCAGCAGCCGACTAGCGGGGGGCACAGATACGCAGTATTTT.